Each of the 27 T cell receptor beta chains below was sequenced from the same sample in a study of shared clonotypes between healthy human individuals. Profiling relied on immunoSEQ multiplex PCR, and the TCRdb table lists in-frame clones only, not all of them. The sample lists 2 million to 2.5 million clones, approximately 95% occurring once. The sample consisted of naive CD4+ T cells sorted from blood. Described subset: CD45RA+ positively selected. The source is a young man in good health.

The chain links TRBV30 to TRBJ1-4; 7 bases line up with TRBD1. V trimming: 0 bases; J trimming: 8 bases; junction bases outside the gene matches: 12. In germline, CDR1 is GTSNPN, CDR2 SVGIG (reference sequence). The CDR3 loop spans 16 amino acids. CDR3 nucleotide sequence: TGTGCCTGGAGTGTCGGGGTGACAGGGTTTGGGGAAAAACTGTTTTTT. This gives the protein CAWSVGVTGFGEKLFF.

This chain uses TRBV19 with TRBJ1-1; the D gene is possibly TRBD1 (5 bases). This CDR3 region has 12 residues. V lost 4 bases and J lost 7, with 10 bases in between. From germline, CDR1 is LNHDA and CDR2 SQIVND (reference sequence). This CDR3 reads CASSTGRGEAFF. For the CDR3, the DNA is TGTGCCAGTAGTACAGGGCGCGGTGAAGCTTTCTTT.

The V call is TRBV5-6, the J call TRBJ1-1, with 12 bases fitting TRBD1. Germline V gene sequence: CDR1 SGHDT, CDR2 YYEEEE. The CDR3 runs 15 residues. V lost 4 bases to trimming and J lost 5 bases; unmatched junction nucleotides: 6. The CDR3 protein is CASSKGQGARTEAFF. The CDR3 region has the DNA TGTGCCAGCAGCAAGGGACAGGGGGCTCGAACTGAAGCTTTCTTT.

The chain links TRBV6-5 to TRBJ2-7; tentatively, D is TRBD2 (7 bases). The CDR3 is 15 residues long. The germline gives CDR1 MNHEY, CDR2 SVGAGI. With 5 bases removed from V and 8 bases from J, the gap between germline ends came to 22 bases. Written as DNA, the CDR3 is TGTGCCAGCAGTGGGGAGGGGGGTATTCCCGCCAAGCAGTACTTC. It specifies CASSGEGGIPAKQYF.

The chain links TRBV7-2 to TRBJ2-5; 11 bases match TRBD2. Germline lookup yields CDR1 SGHTA and CDR2 FQGNSA. The V gene end was trimmed by 0 bases and the J gene end by 5 bases; junction bases not matched to a gene: 11. This CDR3 contains 18 residues. The CDR3 DNA is TGTGCCAGCAGCTTAGCGCCTCGAATAGCGGGGGGGCGGGAGACCCAGTACTTC. This codes for CASSLAPRIAGGRETQYF.

V and J are TRBV5-1 and TRBJ2-5; 9 bases are shared with TRBD1. This CDR3 spans 14 amino acids. Looked up from germline, CDR1 is SGHRS and CDR2 is YFSETQ. The V and J ends lost 4 bases and 5 bases, in that order; junction bases with no gene match: 6. CDR3 region: CASSTDRGGETQYF. The CDR3 DNA reads as TGCGCCAGCAGCACGGACAGGGGAGGCGAGACCCAGTACTTC.

CDR3 bases: TGTGCCAGCAGCTCTGGGACAGGGGCTCACGAGCAGTACTTC. It encodes CASSSGTGAHEQYF. The chain combines TRBV7-2 with TRBJ2-7; 10 positions match TRBD1. The V gene's germline CDR1 is SGHTA and CDR2 FQGNSA. J gave up 5 bases and V 4 bases, and 5 bases lay outside the gene matches. The CDR3 totals 14 residues.

The chain couples TRBV19 to TRBJ1-2; perhaps TRBD1 as D (5 bases). Trimming removed 7 bases from V and 4 bases from J, with 13 bases in between. The CDR3 spans 13 residues. Germline CDR1 and CDR2: LNHDA and SQIVND (reference sequence). CDR3 sequence: CASNADSSYGYTF. The CDR3 region has the DNA TGTGCCAGTAACGCAGACAGCTCCTATGGCTACACCTTC. Based on the CDR3 plus reference TRBV19 and TRBJ1-2, the full variable domain is DGGITQSPKYLFRKEGQNVTLSCEQNLNHDAMYWYRQDPGQGLRLIYYSQIVNDFQKGDIAEGYSVSREKKESFPLTVTSAQKNPTAFYLCASNADSSYGYTFGSGTRLTVV.

This clone was observed once. V usage is TRBV6-5 and J usage is TRBJ2-3; the match to TRBD2 covers 8 bases. J gave up 3 bases and V 8 bases, and 7 bases lay outside the gene matches. The CDR3 is 14 amino acids. Per the germline V gene, CDR1 is MNHEY and CDR2 is SVGAGI. CDR3 protein: CASRSGGLTDTQYF. The CDR3 DNA is TGTGCCAGCCGAAGCGGGGGCCTTACAGATACGCAGTATTTT.

The V call is TRBV7-2, the J call TRBJ2-3, with 7 bases identical to TRBD1. The germline gives CDR1 SGHTA, CDR2 FQGNSA. CDR3 length: 15 amino acids. V was pared by 1 base and J by 1 base, with 2 bases of the junction left unmatched. CDR3 sequence: CASSLEGTGTDTQYF. CDR3 sequence (DNA): TGTGCCAGCAGCTTAGAAGGGACAGGCACAGATACGCAGTATTTT.

The CDR3 coding sequence is TGTGCCAGTAAACAAAGCCGGGACAAAGTGAACACTGAAGCTTTCTTT. Protein product: CASKQSRDKVNTEAFF. The rearrangement links TRBV19 to TRBJ1-1; tentatively, D is TRBD1 (6 bases). V was trimmed by 7 bases and J by 0 bases, leaving 18 bases between them. CDR1 is LNHDA and CDR2 is SQIVND in the germline V gene (reference sequence). The CDR3 runs to 16 residues. Full variable domain (rest looked up from reference TRBV19 and TRBJ1-1): DGGITQSPKYLFRKEGQNVTLSCEQNLNHDAMYWYRQDPGQGLRLIYYSQIVNDFQKGDIAEGYSVSREKKESFPLTVTSAQKNPTAFYLCASKQSRDKVNTEAFFGQGTRLTVV.

The V call is TRBV7-8, the J call TRBJ2-2; the D gene is possibly TRBD2 (6 bases). The CDR3 contains 16 residues. With 4 bases removed from V and 2 bases from J, the gap between germline ends came to 14 bases. Germline V gene lookup returns CDR1 SGHVS and CDR2 FQNEAQ. The CDR3 DNA follows: TGTGCCAGCAGCTCCCGGGACTCCTCTAACACCGGGGAGCTGTTTTTT. This encodes CASSSRDSSNTGELFF. The variable domain in full, with the rest retrieved from reference TRBV7-8 and TRBJ2-2, is GAGVSQSPRYKVAKRGQDVALRCDPISGHVSLFWYQQALGQGPEFLTYFQNEAQLDKSGLPSDRFFAERPEGSVSTLKIQRTQQEDSAVYLCASSSRDSSNTGELFFGEGSRLTVL.

The chain uses TRBV6-4 and TRBJ2-3; 8 positions agree with TRBD2. This CDR3 is built from 16 residues. Germline-derived CDR1 and CDR2 are MRHNA and SNTAGT. Trimming removed 6 bases from V and 4 bases from J; junction bases left unmatched: 12. The CDR3 DNA reads as TGTGCCAGCAGCTCCTCCAGGGGCGGGGGGCCAGATACGCAGTATTTT. Amino acids: CASSSSRGGGPDTQYF.

The rearrangement links TRBV2 to TRBJ2-3; a weak D match, TRBD1 (5 bases). The CDR3 runs to 14 residues. Germline V CDR1 and CDR2: SNHLY, FYNNEI. V was cut by 10 bases and J by 5 bases, with 19 bases left in between. This CDR3 is CATSSMGPIDTQYF. The CDR3 DNA reads TGTGCCACCTCCTCGATGGGGCCCATAGATACGCAGTATTTT.

The chain is built from TRBV7-2 and TRBJ2-7; unclear D gene. This CDR3 has 14 amino acids. The germline gives CDR1 SGHTA, CDR2 FQGNSA. V lost 2 bases, J lost 6 bases, and 14 bases lay in between. As DNA, the CDR3 is TGTGCCAGCAGCTTACAGGAGTGGGCCTCCGAGCAGTACTTC. It specifies CASSLQEWASEQYF.

This chain joins TRBV5-1 and TRBJ1-6; D unresolved. Looked up from germline, CDR1 is SGHRS and CDR2 is YFSETQ. This CDR3 has 13 amino acids. Between the trimmed V and J ends, which lost 6 bases and 8 bases, there was a span of 12 bases. In DNA form, the CDR3 reads TGCGCCAGCATGAAAGATCTGGATTCACCCCTCCACTTT. Encoded protein: CASMKDLDSPLHF.

The rearrangement uses TRBV5-1 and TRBJ1-1, with unresolved D. V lost 2 bases, J lost 4 bases, and 12 bases lay in between. CDR3 length: 14 residues. CDR1 is SGHRS and CDR2 is YFSETQ in the germline V gene. DNA for the CDR3: TGCGCCAGCAGCTTCTCTCCCGGTAGCACTGAAGCTTTCTTT. Translating gives CASSFSPGSTEAFF.

V usage is TRBV7-9 and J usage is TRBJ2-1, with 7 nucleotides matching TRBD1. Germline V lookup: CDR1 SEHNR, CDR2 FQNEAQ (reference sequence). The CDR3 is made up of 15 amino acids. Unmatched junction bases numbered 8, after V lost 0 bases and J lost 9 bases. CDR3 sequence reads: CASSLAVTGMGEQFF. Here the CDR3 DNA reads TGTGCCAGCAGCTTAGCCGTGACAGGGATGGGTGAGCAGTTCTTC. Looking up the rest from reference TRBV7-9 and TRBJ2-1 gives the full variable domain: DTGVSQNPRHKITKRGQNVTFRCDPISEHNRLYWYRQTLGQGPEFLTYFQNEAQLEKSRLLSDRFSAERPKGSFSTLEIQRTEQGDSAMYLCASSLAVTGMGEQFFGPGTRLTVL.

The count of this clone is one. V gene TRBV7-3 combines with J gene TRBJ2-7, with 13 bases that match TRBD2. Per the germline V gene, CDR1 is SGHTA and CDR2 is FQGTGA. The V gene end was trimmed by 6 bases and the J gene end by 0 bases; junction bases not matched to a gene: 11. This CDR3 spans 18 amino acids. The CDR3 coding sequence is TGTGCCAGCAGATTCCCGACTAGCGGGGGGCCCCTCTCCTACGAGCAGTACTTC. Translating it yields CASRFPTSGGPLSYEQYF.

V gene TRBV4-3 combines with J gene TRBJ2-1; D might be TRBD2 (5 bases). Germline loops: CDR1 LGHNA, CDR2 YSLEER. The CDR3 extends over 15 amino acids. Deletions cut 1 base from V and 5 bases from J, with 12 bases between. The CDR3 region is CASSQGFQRNNEQFF. In DNA form, the CDR3 reads TGCGCCAGCAGCCAAGGTTTCCAGCGGAACAATGAGCAGTTCTTC.

V and J are TRBV6-5 and TRBJ2-7; the match to TRBD2 covers 14 bases. Germline CDR1 MNHEY, CDR2 SVGAGI. The V and J ends lost 4 bases and 2 bases, in that order; junction bases with no gene match: 4. The CDR3 has 16 amino acids. DNA of the CDR3: TGTGCCAGCAGTTCTGGGACTAGCGGGGGAACCTACGAGCAGTACTTC. Translation: CASSSGTSGGTYEQYF.

The V gene is TRBV5-8, the J gene TRBJ1-2; tentative D call: TRBD1 (6 bases). Between the trimmed V and J ends, which lost 7 bases and 8 bases, there was a span of 24 bases. Germline CDR1 and CDR2: SGHTS and YDEGEE. The CDR3 is 15 residues long. The CDR3 DNA reads as TGTGCCAGCCACGCGTCAACAGGGCAATGGGACGGCTACACCTTC. Its protein product is CASHASTGQWDGYTF.

This chain links TRBV5-5 with TRBJ1-2, with a tentative D call TRBD1 (5 bases). Germline CDR1 SGHKS, CDR2 YYEKEE (reference sequence). V lost 0 bases and J lost 2, with 5 bases in between. The CDR3 consists of 13 residues. The CDR3 loop is CASSLGQNYGYTF. CDR3 DNA sequence: TGTGCCAGCAGCTTGGGACAGAACTATGGCTACACCTTC.

J is TRBJ2-7 and V is TRBV6-6; unclear D gene. The CDR3 contains 13 residues. V lost 7 bases and J 5 bases, leaving 15 bases between the germline ends. CDR1 and CDR2 from the germline V gene are MNHNY and SVGAGI (reference sequence). CDR3 bases: TGTGCCAGCACCTCGGGTACTCCCCACGAGCAGTACTTC. Its protein is CASTSGTPHEQYF.

The J gene is TRBJ2-7, the V gene TRBV10-3, with TRBD1 matching 8 bases. V shed 8 bases and J 0 bases; nucleotides not matched to a gene: 6. CDR3 length equals 14 residues. Germline V gene lookup returns CDR1 ENHRY and CDR2 SYGVKD. The CDR3 nucleotides read TGTGCCATCGAGTCCACAGGGGGCTCCTACGAGCAGTACTTC. It codes for CAIESTGGSYEQYF.

The chain is built from TRBV14 and TRBJ1-6; D remains unclear. Germline V gives CDR1 SGHDN, CDR2 FVKESK. V lost 1 base to trimming and J lost 6 bases, with 4 bases between them. The CDR3 is made up of 13 amino acids. The CDR3 DNA reads as TGTGCCAGCAGCCAAGGCCCTAATTCACCCCTCCACTTT. Translating it yields CASSQGPNSPLHF.

With regard to this clone: Relative to the germline gene, one junction end is altered; a read error may explain this. The chain uses TRBV29-1 and TRBJ2-3; 9 bases line up with TRBD2. The CDR3 extends over 14 amino acids. Looked up from germline, CDR1 is SQVTM and CDR2 is ANQGSEA. The CDR3 sequence is CSVEGGGATNTQYF. CDR3 bases: TGCAGCGTAGAAGGCGGGGGGGCAACGAATACGCAGTATTTT.